This is a list of T cell receptor beta chains from one sample in a study of T cells in Graves' hyperthyroidism and ophthalmopathy. One entry per CDR3 protein, called by TCRdb with MiXCR from the multiplex PCR reads. The data hold more than 35,000 distinct CDR3 sequences, with over 45% observed a single time. The source material was peripheral blood or thyroid tissue (not recorded which). The receptors were gathered from a woman in her forties or fifties with Graves' hyperthyroidism. CDR3s include the opening cysteine and the closing phenylalanine or tryptophan. The D gene is left open where the match is weak. For some rows the clone size is stated as once, few or many, or as a class when expanded; others skip it.

>NA|NA|TRBV10-3|TRBJ1-3
TGTGCCATCAGTGAGGCAGGCCAAGAGACCGGAAACACCATATATTTT
CAISEAGQETGNTIYF
>many|NA|TRBV14|TRBJ1-1
TGTGCCAGCAGTAGGTGGGGCGGTGTGAACACTGAAGCTTTCTTT
CASSRWGGVNTEAFF
>few|NA|TRBV29-1|TRBJ1-1
TGCAGCGTCCCGGCCGCAAGCACTGAAGCTTTCTTT
CSVPAASTEAFF
>NA|NA|TRBV7-8|TRBJ1-1
TGTGCCAGCAGCACGGGACGGGGGAACACTGAAGCTTTCTTT
CASSTGRGNTEAFF
>NA|NA|TRBV7-2|TRBJ2-5
TGTGCCAGCAGCCCCAGCGGGTTAAGGGAGACCCAGTACTTC
CASSPSGLRETQYF
>few|NA|TRBV11-3|TRBJ2-3
TGTGCCAGCAGCCGACGGGGCACAGATACGCAGTATTTT
CASSRRGTDTQYF
>NA|TRBD2|TRBV20-1|TRBJ2-2
TGCAGTGCTTCCAGGACTAGCGGGAGCGGGACCGGGGAGCTGTTTTTT
CSASRTSGSGTGELFF
>many|NA|TRBV20-1|TRBJ1-1
TGCAGTGCTAGAGATGACGGGGGCCCTCGGTTCGACACTGAAGCTTTCTTT
CSARDDGGPRFDTEAFF
>many|TRBD2|TRBV10-3|TRBJ2-5
TGTGCCATCAAAACTAGCGACAAAGAGACCCAGTACTTC
CAIKTSDKETQYF
>once|NA|TRBV20-1|TRBJ1-1
TGCAGTGCTAGAGATCCGACTGAAGCTTTCTTT
CSARDPTEAFF
>many|TRBD1|TRBV5-5|TRBJ1-2
TGTGCCAGCAGCTTACTGGGTCCAGGGGGCGGGCATGGCTACACCTTC
CASSLLGPGGGHGYTF
>many|NA|TRBV29-1|TRBJ2-3
TGCAGCGGGAAGACAGACACAGATACGCAGTATTTT
CSGKTDTDTQYF
>NA|TRBD1|TRBV7-8|TRBJ2-6
TGTGCCAGCAGCTCAGTAGGGGGCAGGGTTCTCTCTGGGGCCAACGTCCTGACTTTC
CASSSVGGRVLSGANVLTF
>NA|NA|TRBV7-9|TRBJ2-7
TGTGCCAGCAGCGTGGGCGAGGGGTTCTCCTACGAGCAGTACTTC
CASSVGEGFSYEQYF
>many|NA|TRBV3-1|TRBJ1-1
TGTGCCAGCAGCCCCCGAGTGGGGACTGAAGCTTTCTTT
CASSPRVGTEAFF
>many|NA|TRBV29-1|TRBJ1-1
TGCAGCGTTGAAGGAACTAATCGGGGGCCTGAAGCTTTCTTT
CSVEGTNRGPEAFF
>many|NA|TRBV7-9|TRBJ2-2
TGTGCCGCAACGGACAGTCCCGGGGAGCTGTTTTTT
CAATDSPGELFF
>NA|NA|TRBV10-3|TRBJ2-7
TGTGCCTACCGGGCGTACGAGCAGTACTTC
CAYRAYEQYF
>NA|TRBD2|TRBV24-1|TRBJ2-5
TGTGCCACCAATACCACCGGGACTAGCGGGATCGAGACCCAGTACTTC
CATNTTGTSGIETQYF
>many|TRBD2|TRBV29-1|TRBJ2-7
TGCAGCGTTGAAGGATGTAAAGCGGGAGGCAGGAGGACCCCCTGGGAGCAGTACTTC
CSVEGCKAGGRRTPWEQYF
>NA|NA|TRBV2|TRBJ2-5
TGTGCCAGCAGTGAACAGGACGAAGAGACCCAGTACTTC
CASSEQDEETQYF